Following are 27 T cell receptor beta chains from one sample sequenced in a study of CD8+ T cells in alopecia areata. Cells that came from pooled cutaneous lymph nodes were sorted using CD4, CD8alpha, NKG2D, NKG2ACE and other markers. Extracted from the samples, RNA was reverse transcribed into cDNA to serve as the sequencing template. Data came from immunoSEQ multiplex PCR; TCRdb stores just in-frame clones and leaves some out. Listed for the sample are 200,000 to 300,000 clones, none seen a single time. Sequencing was done on a sample of CD4+ T cells sorted from a lymph node. Every receptor here comes from a C3H/HeJ mouse with alopecia areata. This mouse strain has H2-k as its MHC haplotype.

As to this clone: The gene names here belong to mouse. Read data end 4 residues before the CDR3 end; the end is taken from the germline J gene. This rearrangement joins TRBV12-1 to TRBJ2-1; 8 bases are shared with TRBD1. Germline lookup yields CDR1 SGHSN and CDR2 HYEKVE. The J segment lost 5 bases and the V segment lost 0 bases, leaving 5 bases of the junction unmatched. The CDR3 length is 15 residues. CDR3 DNA (partial): TGTGCCAGCTCTCTCGCAGGACAGGGAGATGCT. Protein sequence: CASSLAGQGDA. In full, the CDR3 reads CASSLAGQGDAEQFF.

This clone was counted a few times. The listed genes are named as in mouse. With the read ending 3 residues before the CDR3 end, the germline J gene is used to fill in that end. The rearrangement uses TRBV5 and TRBJ1-6, with D perhaps TRBD1 (5 bases). TRBJ1-6 is annotated as an ORF whose role is uncertain. CDR1 is LGHNA and CDR2 is YNLKQL in the germline V gene (reference sequence). V dropped 0 bases and J dropped 2 bases, with 8 bases sitting between them. The CDR3 spans 16 residues. The CDR3 DNA, read in part, is TGTGCCAGCAGCCAAGATGTGGGGGCCTATAATTCGCCC. Translation: CASSQDVGAYNSP. The CDR3 in full is CASSQDVGAYNSPLYF.

This clone was found many times. Genes and germline are mouse. The read halts 4 residues ahead of the CDR3 end, with the missing end drawn from the germline J gene. J is TRBJ2-1 and V is TRBV17, with TRBD1 as a possible D gene (6 bases). The CDR3 is 14 amino acids. Germline V gives CDR1 MNHDT, CDR2 YYDKIL. The CDR3: CASSRSTGWAEQFF. The CDR3 DNA, read in part, is TGTGCTAGCAGTAGATCGACAGGCTGGGCT.

This clone was counted between two and nine times. The genes and germline here are from mouse. Read coverage stops 4 residues before the CDR3 terminus; the germline J gene supplies the remainder. The chain recombines TRBV13-1 with TRBJ2-7, with 7 bases that match TRBD1. The CDR3 length is 14 residues. Germline CDR1 NSHNY, CDR2 SYGAGN. CDR3 residues: CASSDANRGYEQYF. The sequenced CDR3 bases are TGTGCCAGCAGTGATGCGAACAGGGGATAT.

This clone has only a few counts. One base away lies a much larger clone, so this may be a sequencing read error. Mouse germline and gene names are used. With the read ending 4 residues before the CDR3 end, the germline J gene is used to fill in that end. Other DNA sequences in the sample encode the same CDR3. This chain connects TRBV31 to TRBJ2-1, with TRBD2 identical over 7 bases. V lost 0 bases, J lost 5 bases, and 1 base stayed unmatched. The germline V gene has CDR1 GKSSPN and CDR2 SITVG. The CDR3 has 13 amino acids. This CDR3 is CAWSLGGDAEQFF. The part of the CDR3 DNA that was read is TGTGCCTGGAGTCTGGGGGGGGATGCT.

This clone has just a few counts. Mouse gene names and germline throughout. The read comes to an end 4 residues before the CDR3 does, leaving the germline J gene to fill in the end. At the DNA level, this CDR3 is encoded by other sequences in the same sample as well. V gene TRBV31 combines with J gene TRBJ1-1; TRBD1 matches at 7 bases. The trim removed 0 bases at V and 1 base at J, leaving 2 bases unmatched. The germline gives CDR1 GKSSPN, CDR2 SITVG. The length of the CDR3 is 14 residues. The CDR3 region is CAWSLRTGNTEVFF. The part of the CDR3 DNA that was read is TGTGCCTGGAGTCTTCGGACAGGAAACACA. The full variable domain, with the rest looked up from reference TRBV31 and TRBJ1-1, is AQTIHQWPVAEIKAVGSPLSLGCTIKGKSSPNLYWYWQATGGTLQQLFYSITVGQVESVVQLNLSASRPKDDQFILSTEKLLLSHSGFYLCAWSLRTGNTEVFFGKGTRLTVV.

Comment on this clone: Here the gene names and germline are mouse. The read ends 4 residues early relative to the CDR3; the germline J gene fills the gap. Within the sample, other DNA sequences also encode this same CDR3. The chain employs TRBV13-1 and TRBJ2-7, with 8 nucleotides matching TRBD1. CDR1 is NSHNY and CDR2 is SYGAGN in the germline V gene. The CDR3 loop spans 14 amino acids. Trimming at V came to 0 bases and at J to 3 bases, leaving 2 bases not matched to a gene. The part of the CDR3 DNA that was read is TGTGCCAGCAGTGATGCAGGGGGCGGCTAT. It yields the protein CASSDAGGGY. The entire CDR3 protein reads CASSDAGGGYEQYF.

This clone has a handful of counts. Gene names and germline refer to mouse. The read comes to an end 4 residues before the CDR3 does, leaving the germline J gene to fill in the end. J is TRBJ2-2 and V is TRBV1, with 10 bases aligning to TRBD1. With 3 bases clipped from V and 3 bases from J, the junction kept 4 bases outside the gene matches. The CDR3 has 16 residues. From germline, CDR1 is NSQYPW and CDR2 LRSPGD (reference sequence). CDR3 protein: CTCSAGTGDDTGQLYF. CDR3 DNA (partial): TGCACCTGCAGTGCCGGGACAGGGGACGACACCGGG.

This clone was counted only a few times. Gene names are the mouse ones. From the germline J gene comes the end of the CDR3, since the read stops 4 residues before it. V is TRBV13-1 and J is TRBJ2-4, with 13 bases aligning to TRBD2. CDR3 size: 16 residues. CDR1 is NSHNY, CDR2 SYGAGN, per germline. The part of the CDR3 DNA that was read is TGTGCCAGCAGTGAGGGACTGGGGGGGGCCGAAAAC. The encoded protein is CASSEGLGGAEN. The complete CDR3 reads CASSEGLGGAENTLYF.

As for this clone: Mouse germline and gene names are used. The read falls 4 residues short of the CDR3 end, and the missing part is taken from the germline J gene. V gene TRBV13-1 combines with J gene TRBJ2-7; D may be TRBD1 (6 bases). Per germline, CDR1 NSHNY and CDR2 SYGAGN. The CDR3 has 14 residues. The CDR3 sequence is CASSPPGAGYEQYF. The sequenced CDR3 bases are TGTGCCAGCAGTCCCCCAGGGGCCGGATAT.

With regard to this clone: The gene names given are mouse names. The sequence runs out 4 residues before the end of the CDR3; the remainder is reconstructed from the germline J gene. At the DNA level, this CDR3 is encoded by other sequences in the same sample as well. The chain recombines TRBV5 with TRBJ2-5; the match to TRBD1 covers 7 bases. CDR1 LGHNA and CDR2 YNLKQL come from the germline V gene (reference sequence). The trim removed 4 bases at V and 2 bases at J, leaving 3 bases unmatched. The CDR3 is 14 residues long. The CDR3 protein is CASSPRDSQDTQYF. Partial CDR3 DNA: TGTGCCAGCAGCCCTCGGGACAGCCAAGAC.

Turning to this clone: The listed genes are named as in mouse. The sequenced fragment ends 4 residues before the CDR3 boundary, so the rest is inferred from the germline J gene. V and J are TRBV13-2 and TRBJ2-3; 9 bases fit TRBD2. Germline V gives CDR1 NNHNN, CDR2 SYGAGS (reference sequence). Germline trimming cut 0 bases from V and 0 bases from J; bases unmatched to any gene: 2. This CDR3 is 16 amino acids long. The DNA read from the CDR3 is TGTGCCAGCGGTGATGCCTGGGGGGGTAGTGCAGAA. It translates to CASGDAWGGSAE. The entire CDR3 is CASGDAWGGSAETLYF.

This clone occurred a few times. All gene names here are mouse names. The CDR3 end is not reached by the read, which stops 4 residues before it; the germline J gene fills it in. The J gene is TRBJ2-3, the V gene TRBV17; 9 nucleotides line up with TRBD1. CDR1 and CDR2 from the germline V gene are MNHDT and YYDKIL. V shed 7 bases and J 1 base; nucleotides not matched to a gene: 6. This CDR3 is built from 15 residues. The CDR3 spells CASNRDREGAETLYF. Partial CDR3 DNA: TGTGCTAGCAACCGGGACAGGGAGGGTGCAGAA.

Details on this clone: Here the gene names and germline are mouse. The read gets to within 4 residues of the CDR3 end, and the germline J gene fills in the rest. V is TRBV19 and J is TRBJ1-1; 7 bases line up with TRBD1. From germline, CDR1 is FNHDT and CDR2 SITEND (reference sequence). This CDR3 has 12 amino acids. V lost 4 bases, J lost 4 bases, and 1 base stayed unmatched. The sequenced CDR3 bases are TGTGCCAGCAGTTCAGGGGGCACA. This sequence encodes CASSSGGT. The full CDR3 is CASSSGGTEVFF.

As regards this clone: Genes and germline are mouse. The read ends 4 residues shy of where the CDR3 ends; the end is completed using the germline J gene. This specimen includes other DNA sequences encoding the same CDR3. V is TRBV1 and J is TRBJ2-4, with 7 bases aligning to TRBD2. The CDR3 consists of 14 residues. Germline V gene sequence: CDR1 NSQYPW, CDR2 LRSPGD (reference sequence). CDR3 bases read: TGCACCTGCAGTGCAGATCTGGGGGAAAAC. Protein product: CTCSADLGEN. The full CDR3 protein is CTCSADLGENTLYF.

This clone was found a few times. Mouse gene names apply. The CDR3 end lies 4 residues beyond the end of the read and is filled in from the germline J gene. Other DNA sequences from this sample encode an identical CDR3 as well. The chain joins TRBV31 to TRBJ2-5, with 7 bases fitting TRBD2. The CDR3 length is 15 residues. CDR1 is GKSSPN, CDR2 SITVG, per germline. V shed 0 bases and J 3 bases; nucleotides not matched to a gene: 6. The CDR3 bases that were read are TGTGCCTGGAGTCTAGCCGGGGGGGGACAAGAC. Protein sequence: CAWSLAGGGQD. The complete CDR3 protein is CAWSLAGGGQDTQYF.

Points on this clone: Gene names refer to mouse genes. The sequence runs out 4 residues before the end of the CDR3; the remainder is reconstructed from the germline J gene. The chain is built from TRBV1 and TRBJ2-5; D unclear. Per germline, CDR1 NSQYPW and CDR2 LRSPGD (reference sequence). This CDR3 has 15 amino acids. The DNA read from the CDR3 is TGCACCTGCAGTGCAGCCCCAAATAGGGAAGAC. Translated: CTCSAAPNRED. The whole CDR3 protein reads CTCSAAPNREDTQYF.

As concerns this clone: These gene names are mouse names. The read gets to within 4 residues of the CDR3 end, and the germline J gene fills in the rest. This sequence joins TRBV13-1 and TRBJ1-1; 10 bases agree with TRBD1. Germline V gene lookup returns CDR1 NSHNY and CDR2 SYGAGN. The V and J ends lost 5 bases and 4 bases, in that order; junction bases with no gene match: 2. CDR3 size: 13 residues. Here the CDR3 reads CASRTGGGTEVFF. The sequenced CDR3 bases are TGTGCCAGCAGGACAGGGGGCGGCACA.

Comment on this clone: Gene names are mouse gene names. The DNA read from the CDR3 is TGTGCCAGCAGCCTAACAGGGGGCCGTGCAGAA. Translation gives CASSLTGGRAE. The whole CDR3 region reads CASSLTGGRAETLYF. This chain uses TRBV5 with TRBJ2-3; 9 positions agree with TRBD1. The CDR3 end falls 4 residues outside the read, so it is completed with the germline J gene. J gave up 1 base and V 4 bases, and 3 bases lay outside the gene matches. This CDR3 comprises 15 residues. The germline V gene encodes CDR1 LGHNA and CDR2 YNLKQL (reference sequence).

Only a few counts were recorded for this clone. Mouse gene names and germline throughout. From the germline J gene comes the end of the CDR3, since the read stops 4 residues before it. V and J are TRBV13-3 and TRBJ2-1; D is perhaps TRBD2 (7 bases). CDR1 and CDR2 from the germline V gene are NNHDY and SYVADS. This CDR3 contains 15 residues. The CDR3 bases that were read are TGTGCCAGCAGTGATGCGAGAGGGGGGCGAGCT. Translated, it gives CASSDARGGRA. The CDR3 as a whole reads CASSDARGGRAEQFF.

This clone was detected only a few times. The gene names given are mouse names. The CDR3 DNA, read in part, is TGTGCCAGCAGTGATGCCCGGGACAGGGGGCATGCT. Protein sequence: CASSDARDRGHA. The CDR3 in its entirety is CASSDARDRGHAEQFF. This rearrangement joins TRBV13-1 to TRBJ2-1; 12 bases line up with TRBD1. The read halts 4 residues ahead of the CDR3 end, with the missing end drawn from the germline J gene. Germline assignment: CDR1 NSHNY and CDR2 SYGAGN. The CDR3 runs to 16 residues. V shed 0 bases and J 5 bases; nucleotides not matched to a gene: 3.

A few counts support this clone. Mouse gene names apply. Read coverage stops 4 residues before the CDR3 terminus; the germline J gene supplies the remainder. The chain has TRBV13-3 and TRBJ2-1; 10 nucleotides agree with TRBD1. Germline V lookup: CDR1 NNHDY, CDR2 SYVADS. The CDR3 contains 15 residues. With 0 bases clipped from V and 5 bases from J, the junction kept 2 bases outside the gene matches. CDR3 DNA (partial): TGTGCCAGCAGTGATGGACAGGGGGCCCATGCT. Its protein is CASSDGQGAHA. The CDR3 in full is CASSDGQGAHAEQFF.

This clone was recorded many times. These gene names are mouse names. CDR3 sequence reads: CASRDWGTSAETLYF. The part of the CDR3 DNA that was read is TGTGCCAGCAGGGACTGGGGGACTAGTGCAGAA. This chain uses TRBV14 with TRBJ2-3; 10 bases line up with TRBD2. The read stops 4 residues short of the end of the CDR3; the missing end is completed from the germline J gene. The ends lost 5 bases at V and 0 bases at J; junction bases unmatched: 3. Germline V lookup: CDR1 SGHDT, CDR2 FRDEAV. The CDR3 has 15 residues.

Details on this clone: The genes and germline here are from mouse. The read finishes 4 residues shy of the CDR3 end, and the germline J gene is used to complete it. The V and J genes are TRBV13-3 and TRBJ2-1, with 7 bases identical to TRBD2. There are 15 residues in the CDR3. Germline loops: CDR1 NNHDY, CDR2 SYVADS. V shed 2 bases and J 0 bases; nucleotides not matched to a gene: 2. This chain's CDR3 is CASSEGGGNYAEQFF. The CDR3 DNA, read in part, is TGTGCCAGCAGTGAGGGGGGGGGTAACTATGCT.

This clone has just a few counts. The genes and germline here are from mouse. The read is 4 residues too short to cover the CDR3 end, so that end is filled in from the germline J gene. The genes are TRBV31 and TRBJ2-3; 7 bases are shared with TRBD1. The CDR3 covers 14 residues. Germline CDR1 is GKSSPN and CDR2 is SITVG. J lost 2 bases, V lost 1 base, and 3 bases had no gene match. CDR3 bases read: TGTGCCTGGAGTCACAGGGGTGTTGCAGAA. Translating gives CAWSHRGVAE. The complete CDR3 sequence is CAWSHRGVAETLYF. The entire variable domain, with the rest obtained from reference TRBV31 and TRBJ2-3, is as follows: AQTIHQWPVAEIKAVGSPLSLGCTIKGKSSPNLYWYWQATGGTLQQLFYSITVGQVESVVQLNLSASRPKDDQFILSTEKLLLSHSGFYLCAWSHRGVAETLYFGSGTRLTVL.

This clone was seen more than once but under ten times. The germline and genes are mouse ones. The read ends 3 residues early relative to the CDR3; the germline J gene fills the gap. The J gene is TRBJ1-6, the V gene TRBV13-2; D may be TRBD1 (6 bases). TRBJ1-6 is filed as an ORF, its function uncertain. V lost 2 bases and J lost 5, with 11 bases in between. Germline V gives CDR1 NNHNN, CDR2 SYGAGS (reference sequence). The CDR3 runs 15 residues. CDR3 bases read: TGTGCCAGCGGTGACCTGGGACAAGATAATTCGCCC. It is translated as CASGDLGQDNSP. The CDR3 in its entirety is CASGDLGQDNSPLYF.

For this clone: Germline and genes: mouse. The read ends 4 residues before the CDR3 terminus; that terminus is restored from the germline J gene. Other DNA sequences in this sample translate to the same CDR3. The chain carries TRBV13-3 and TRBJ2-7; 7 bases map to TRBD1. The length of the CDR3 is 14 residues. The germline V gene encodes CDR1 NNHDY and CDR2 SYVADS. The chain's CDR3 is CASSDGQGIYEQYF. The CDR3 bases that were read are TGTGCCAGCAGTGATGGACAGGGAATATAT.